The clone carrying this TCR beta chain was counted ten times or more. Its antigen is currently unknown. Only in-frame clones appear in the TCRdb table, and some are missing; sequencing was by immunoSEQ multiplex PCR. The sample lists roughly 100,000 clones, approximately 89% occurring once. This sample is part of a study of T cell responses to AZD1222 COVID-19 vaccine. Across the whole study: Second doses were pooled across both intervals (about 4 or about 12 weeks). Study-wide findings and caveats: Possibly, clonal diversity was underestimated; donors were largely white British and included more females. After two AZD1222 doses, spike-specific TCR breadth and depth rose versus day 0. Repertoires in all cases were sampled only once the peak T cell response had passed.

V was trimmed by 7 bases and J by 4 bases, leaving 13 bases between them. The length of the CDR3 is 13 residues. The chain is built from TRBV12-3 or TRBV12-4 and TRBJ1-2, with a possible D match to TRBD1 (5 bases). The sequenced sample was peripheral blood, obtained on day 0 of AZD1222 vaccination. The sequence derives from an adult in good health. The CDR3 nucleotides read TGTGCCAGCACTCCCCAAGGGACCTATGGCTACACCTTC. This gives the protein CASTPQGTYGYTF.